The 13 T cell receptor beta chains below were found in one sample sequenced in a study of blood T cell repertoires in COVID-19 (TCRdb year 2020). Preparation of the library involved the immunoSEQ multiplex PCR assay. Held by TCRdb, this immuneACCESS table contains in-frame sequences only and omits some clones. Under half of the omission traces to an unresolved V gene where checked; the cause of the rest is unknown. The sample data list more than 90,000 clones, and roughly 86% of these were observed just once. Almost 4.5% of the sample is held by the ten biggest clonotypes. The sample taken for sequencing was peripheral blood. Receptor source: a middle-aged man with acute or convalescent COVID-19.

The J gene is TRBJ1-1, the V gene TRBV27; 8 bases map to TRBD1. V lost 5 bases to trimming and J lost 0 bases; unmatched junction nucleotides: 5. Germline V gene sequence: CDR1 MNHEY, CDR2 SMNVEV (reference sequence). The CDR3 consists of 15 residues. The CDR3 loop is CASSPRTGLNTEAFF. DNA for the CDR3: TGTGCCAGCAGTCCCCGGACAGGGTTGAACACTGAAGCTTTCTTT.

The chain is built from TRBV12-5 and TRBJ2-7; the match to TRBD2 covers 7 bases. The CDR3 length is 13 residues. Trimming removed 6 bases from V and 5 bases from J; junction bases left unmatched: 7. In germline, CDR1 is LGHNT, CDR2 FRNRAP. Written as DNA, the CDR3 is TGTGCTAGTGGATGGACTAGATCAGACGAGCAGTACTTC. As protein: CASGWTRSDEQYF.

The chain combines TRBV6-6 with TRBJ1-2; perhaps TRBD1 as D (5 bases). Deletions cut 6 bases from V and 3 bases from J, with 14 bases between. Germline V gene lookup returns CDR1 MNHNY and CDR2 SVGAGI (reference sequence). The CDR3 loop spans 14 amino acids. This CDR3 reads CASRWHRLDYGYTF. In nucleotides, the CDR3 is TGTGCCAGCAGGTGGCACAGGCTCGACTATGGCTACACCTTC.

This chain joins TRBV11-1 and TRBJ1-1, with 8 bases fitting TRBD1. The trim removed 6 bases at V and 5 bases at J, leaving 14 bases unmatched. CDR3 length: 16 amino acids. The germline gives CDR1 SGHAT, CDR2 FQDESV (reference sequence). The CDR3 nucleotides read TGTGCCAGCAGTCCCCGACAGGGGCGGAGTGGAACTGAAGCTTTCTTT. This codes for CASSPRQGRSGTEAFF. Variable domain in full (rest from reference TRBV11-1 and TRBJ1-1): EAEVAQSPRYKITEKSQAVAFWCDPISGHATLYWYRQILGQGPELLVQFQDESVVDDSQLPKDRFSAERLKGVDSTLKIQPAELGDSAMYLCASSPRQGRSGTEAFFGQGTRLTVV.

The chain has TRBV3-1 (or the pseudogene TRBV3-2) and TRBJ2-7; TRBD1 is a possible D gene (5 bases). Germline V lookup: CDR1 LGHDT, CDR2 YNNKEL (reference sequence). V dropped 0 bases and J dropped 2 bases, with 17 bases sitting between them. This CDR3 has 17 residues. CDR3: CASSQELKVTGAYEQYF. CDR3 nucleotide sequence: TGTGCCAGCAGCCAAGAACTTAAGGTTACAGGCGCCTACGAGCAGTACTTC.

The CDR3 spells CASSPGTVAGELFF. The DNA for the CDR3 is TGTGCCAGCAGCCCAGGGACAGTAGCGGGGGAGCTGTTTTTT. The rearrangement links TRBV9 to TRBJ2-2; 7 bases map to TRBD1. CDR1 is SGDLS and CDR2 is YYNGEE in the germline V gene. The CDR3 sequence is 14 residues long. Germline trimming cut 4 bases from V and 8 bases from J; bases unmatched to any gene: 8.

V usage is TRBV5-4 and J usage is TRBJ2-5; 10 positions agree with TRBD1. CDR3 size: 15 residues. J lost 5 bases, V lost 4 bases, and 8 bases had no gene match. Germline CDR1 SGHNT, CDR2 YYREEE (reference sequence). The CDR3 is CASSGGQGRMETQYF. In DNA form, the CDR3 reads TGTGCCAGCAGCGGGGGACAGGGGCGGATGGAGACCCAGTACTTC.

The chain combines TRBV6-5 with TRBJ1-5, with D hard to call. The germline gives CDR1 MNHEY, CDR2 SVGAGI. CDR3 length: 12 amino acids. Trimming cost V 9 bases and J 0 bases, with 6 bases left between them. The DNA for the CDR3 is TGTGCCAGTGGACTTAGCAATCAGCCCCAGCATTTT. Amino acid sequence: CASGLSNQPQHF.

The rearrangement joins TRBV5-5 to TRBJ1-2, with 9 positions matching TRBD1. The CDR3 has 15 amino acids. The V gene's germline CDR1 is SGHKS and CDR2 YYEKEE (reference sequence). V shed 0 bases and J 2 bases; nucleotides not matched to a gene: 2. CDR3 in amino acids: CASSLGGQGNYGYTF. The CDR3 DNA reads as TGTGCCAGCAGCTTGGGCGGACAGGGGAACTATGGCTACACCTTC.

The V call is TRBV6-4, the J call TRBJ1-1; D is undetermined. V lost 4 bases, J lost 2 bases, and 8 bases lay in between. The CDR3 contains 13 residues. CDR1 is MRHNA, CDR2 SNTAGT, per germline. CDR3 region: CASSGEENTEAFF. CDR3 coding DNA: TGTGCCAGCAGTGGCGAGGAAAACACTGAAGCTTTCTTT.

The genes are TRBV24-1 and TRBJ1-1, with TRBD1 as a possible D gene (6 bases). Looked up from germline, CDR1 is KGHDR and CDR2 is SFDVKD. The CDR3 has 16 amino acids. V was shortened by 3 bases and J by 6 bases, with 19 bases between the two germline ends. CDR3 amino acids: CATSDGGGRGVPEAFF. The CDR3 DNA sequence: TGTGCCACCAGTGATGGGGGGGGGCGAGGAGTCCCTGAAGCTTTCTTT.

The rearrangement joins TRBV6-5 to TRBJ1-1; 7 bases align to TRBD1. V trimming: 5 bases; J trimming: 5 bases; junction bases outside the gene matches: 5. Germline V gene sequence: CDR1 MNHEY, CDR2 SVGAGI. The CDR3 is 13 residues long. The CDR3 bases are TGTGCCAGCAGTCTCAGGGGGGATACTGAAGCTTTCTTT. This encodes CASSLRGDTEAFF.

The V and J genes are TRBV4-2 and TRBJ1-1; D possibly corresponds to TRBD1 (6 bases). This CDR3 is 15 amino acids long. V was shortened by 0 bases and J by 6 bases, with 14 bases between the two germline ends. CDR1 and CDR2 (germline): LGHNA, YNFKEQ. CDR3 in amino acids: CASSQDFGGPAEAFF. The DNA for the CDR3 is TGTGCCAGCAGCCAAGATTTCGGGGGGCCCGCTGAAGCTTTCTTT.